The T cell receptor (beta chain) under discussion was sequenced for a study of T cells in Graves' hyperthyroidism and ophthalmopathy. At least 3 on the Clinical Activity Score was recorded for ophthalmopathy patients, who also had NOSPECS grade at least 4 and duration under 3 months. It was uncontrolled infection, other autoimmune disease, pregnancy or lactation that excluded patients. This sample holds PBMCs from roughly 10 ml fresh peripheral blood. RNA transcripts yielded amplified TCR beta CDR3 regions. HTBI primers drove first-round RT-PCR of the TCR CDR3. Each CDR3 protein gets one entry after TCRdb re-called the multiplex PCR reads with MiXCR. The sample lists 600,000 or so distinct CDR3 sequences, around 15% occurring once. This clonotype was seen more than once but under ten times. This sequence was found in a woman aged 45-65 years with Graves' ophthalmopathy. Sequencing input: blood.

The CDR3 here is CASSPRAWTLSSYNEQFF. The CDR3, as DNA: TGTGCCAGCAGTCCCCGTGCGTGGACGTTGAGCTCCTACAATGAGCAGTTCTTC. The rearrangement links TRBV27 to TRBJ2-1; D is unclear. The CDR3 has 18 amino acids. Between the trimmed V and J ends, which lost 5 bases and 0 bases, there was a span of 20 bases. Germline CDR1 MNHEY, CDR2 SMNVEV (reference sequence).